These 18 T cell receptor beta chains were sequenced from one sample in a study of blood T cells in healthy people across ages. Together with a sample-barcoded 5' primer, a J-beta primer mix was included in a second PCR lasting roughly 7 to 11 cycles. TCRdb reprocessed the 5' RACE reads with MiXCR, giving one entry per CDR3 protein. The sample records some 1.6 million distinct CDR3 sequences, roughly 32% being singletons. The sequencing input was blood. The receptors derive from a woman aged 25 to 39 in good health.

This clonotype showed up just once. This chain links TRBV6-4 with TRBJ2-3; TRBD2 might be the D (5 bases). Per the germline V gene, CDR1 is MRHNA and CDR2 is SNTAGT. The CDR3 consists of 15 residues. The V gene lost 2 bases and the J gene lost 0 bases, with 9 bases spanning the gap. The CDR3 nucleotides read TGTGCCAGCAGTGACCTTGGCGGGAGCACAGATACGCAGTATTTT. Its protein is CASSDLGGSTDTQYF.

The chain couples TRBV20-1 to TRBJ2-5, with 10 bases aligning to TRBD2. V shed 0 bases and J 2 bases; nucleotides not matched to a gene: 6. Per the germline V gene, CDR1 is DFQATT and CDR2 is SNEGSKA (reference sequence). This CDR3 contains 16 residues. CDR3 bases: TGCAGTGCTAGAGATCCCAAGCGGGGGGGACAAGAGACCCAGTACTTC. As protein: CSARDPKRGGQETQYF.

This clonotype was counted a few times. The rearrangement uses TRBV3-1 and TRBJ2-5; 10 positions match TRBD2. There are 17 residues in the CDR3. Germline V gene sequence: CDR1 LGHDT, CDR2 YNNKEL (reference sequence). V shed 1 base and J 5 bases; nucleotides not matched to a gene: 10. The chain's CDR3 is CASSQVSGLAAAETQYF. The CDR3, as DNA: TGTGCCAGCAGCCAAGTATCAGGACTAGCGGCCGCCGAGACCCAGTACTTC.

The table lists this clonotype with many counts. The chain has TRBV6-2 or TRBV6-3 and TRBJ1-5; D is ambiguous. This CDR3 has 15 amino acids. Germline loops: CDR1 MNHEY, CDR2 SVGEGT. The V end was cut by 6 bases, the J end by 3 bases, with 15 bases between. CDR3 sequence reads: CASSSSKGFNQPQHF. CDR3 nucleotides: TGTGCCAGCAGCAGCTCTAAGGGATTCAATCAGCCCCAGCATTTT.

The chain joins TRBV20-1 to TRBJ2-7; TRBD1 or TRBD2 may be the D gene (5 bases each). The CDR3 has 14 residues. Germline lookup yields CDR1 DFQATT and CDR2 SNEGSKA (reference sequence). V lost 5 bases to trimming and J lost 4 bases, with 18 bases between them. The CDR3 loop is CSAWGRSRGYEQYF. CDR3 nucleotides: TGCAGTGCTTGGGGGAGATCCCGGGGATACGAGCAGTACTTC.

This clonotype was seen a handful of times. The genes are TRBV2 and TRBJ2-1, with a possible D match to TRBD2 (5 bases). The CDR3 extends over 11 amino acids. Germline CDR1 SNHLY, CDR2 FYNNEI. V lost 10 bases and J 8 bases, leaving 12 bases between the germline ends. The CDR3 sequence: CAIRGSDEQFF. The CDR3, as DNA: TGTGCCATCAGAGGGTCGGATGAGCAGTTCTTC.

The CDR3 is CASSPGPIRYGYTF. The CDR3 nucleotides are TGTGCCAGCAGCCCGGGACCTATCCGTTATGGCTACACCTTC. The chain is built from TRBV7-2 and TRBJ1-2; D is possibly TRBD1 (5 bases). Deletions cut 5 bases from V and 5 bases from J, with 15 bases between. Germline V lookup: CDR1 SGHTA, CDR2 FQGNSA. This CDR3 has 14 residues.

This clonotype has ten or more counts. The chain carries TRBV3-1 and TRBJ1-2; 7 bases fit TRBD1. Germline CDR1 reads LGHDT; CDR2 reads YNNKEL (reference sequence). With V trimmed by 2 bases and J by 6 bases, 6 bases remained unmatched. The CDR3 covers 14 residues. DNA of the CDR3: TGTGCCAGCAGCCAACACGACAGGGAGGATGGCTACACCTTC. Amino acids: CASSQHDREDGYTF.

In its sample, this clonotype was seen many times. V is TRBV11-2 and J is TRBJ2-5; D gene ambiguous. The germline CDR1 and CDR2 sequences are SGHAT and FQNNGV. The CDR3 totals 14 residues. Trimming took off 3 bases at V and 0 bases at J, with 8 bases between the two ends. CDR3 bases: TGTGCCAGCAGCTTGTTAAGGTACCAAGAGACCCAGTACTTC. Its translation: CASSLLRYQETQYF.

This chain joins TRBV6-6 and TRBJ2-5; D not resolved. Trimming left V 7 bases short and J 4 bases short, with 13 bases between. From germline, CDR1 is MNHNY and CDR2 SVGAGI (reference sequence). The CDR3 is made up of 13 amino acids. The CDR3 is CASNRLIRETQYF. CDR3 DNA: TGTGCCAGCAACCGACTGATTCGAGAGACCCAGTACTTC.

The J gene is TRBJ2-1, the V gene TRBV6-6; D remains unclear. Trimming took 2 bases from V and 3 from J, leaving 8 bases between them. The CDR3 runs to 14 residues. Per germline, CDR1 MNHNY and CDR2 SVGAGI (reference sequence). CDR3 region: CASSYRDHYNEQFF. The CDR3 DNA sequence: TGTGCCAGCAGTTACAGGGATCACTACAATGAGCAGTTCTTC.

The chain links TRBV7-6 to TRBJ2-2; D unclear. The CDR3 extends over 16 amino acids. Trimming removed 2 bases from V and 1 base from J, with 11 bases in between. CDR1 and CDR2 from the germline V gene are SGHVS and FNYEAQ. CDR3 DNA sequence: TGTGCCAGCAGCTTATTATATTCAGGGAACACCGGGGAGCTGTTTTTT. This gives the protein CASSLLYSGNTGELFF.

This rearrangement joins TRBV2 to TRBJ1-3, with D possibly matching TRBD1 (6 bases). V shed 6 bases and J shed 1 base, with 19 bases lying between them. The length of the CDR3 is 17 residues. CDR1 and CDR2 from the germline V gene are SNHLY and FYNNEI. Written as DNA, the CDR3 is TGTGCCAGCAGGGCAGGTGCAGGGGCATGGTCTGGAAACACCATATATTTT. Translating it yields CASRAGAGAWSGNTIYF.

This clonotype was observed a few times. For the CDR3, the DNA is TGCAGCGTTGTTAATTGGAACACTGAAGCTTTCTTT. It yields the protein CSVVNWNTEAFF. This chain joins TRBV29-1 and TRBJ1-1; D is undetermined. The CDR3 has 12 amino acids. V gave up 4 bases and J gave up 1 base, with 7 bases separating them. CDR1 is SQVTM, CDR2 ANQGSEA, per germline.

The rearrangement joins TRBV12-3 or TRBV12-4 to TRBJ2-5; 7 nucleotides match TRBD2. The CDR3 has 16 residues. With V trimmed by 1 base and J by 0 bases, 5 bases remained unmatched. CDR3 coding DNA: TGTGCCAGCAGTTTAGAGGCGCGGGGGTACCAAGAGACCCAGTACTTC. This gives the protein CASSLEARGYQETQYF.

This clonotype has just a few counts. The chain uses TRBV4-1 and TRBJ2-7; D perhaps matches TRBD2 (7 bases). Trimming took 1 base from V and 2 from J, leaving 15 bases between them. The CDR3 is made up of 16 amino acids. Looked up from germline, CDR1 is MGHRA and CDR2 is YSYEKL. CDR3 DNA sequence: TGCGCCAGCAGCCAAGGGCCCGGGGGGCTAACCTACGAGCAGTACTTC. Its translation is CASSQGPGGLTYEQYF.

The rearrangement uses TRBV27 and TRBJ2-7, with D unclear. Germline lookup yields CDR1 MNHEY and CDR2 SMNVEV (reference sequence). V was clipped by 5 bases and J by 2 bases, with 13 bases between them. CDR3 length equals 14 residues. The CDR3 DNA follows: TGTGCCAGCAGTAACTACGGCGGACCCTACGAGCAGTACTTC. This codes for CASSNYGGPYEQYF.

This clonotype came up a few times. This sequence joins TRBV12-3 or TRBV12-4 and TRBJ2-5, with D tentatively TRBD2 (6 bases). CDR3 length equals 15 residues. Trimming took 5 bases from V and 2 from J, leaving 15 bases between them. DNA for the CDR3: TGTGCCAGCAGTATATCGGGACTGAGGCAAGAGACCCAGTACTTC. It specifies CASSISGLRQETQYF.